These T cell receptor beta chains were read from a single sample in a study. TCRdb re-analysed the 5' RACE reads in MiXCR, keeping a single row per CDR3 protein. The table has tens of thousands of distinct CDR3 sequences, approximately 26% seen once. Sequencing was done on a sample of tumor-infiltrating Tregs sorted from the breast tumor. The receptors were sampled from a female donor with breast cancer. Both conserved end residues are part of each CDR3. The D gene is left open where the match is weak. Clone size appears in some rows only: once, few, many, or a class for an expanded clone.

clone_size	d_call	v_call	j_call	cdr3_length	cdr3_nt	cdr3_aa
NA	NA	TRBV12-3/TRBV12-4	TRBJ1-1	14	TGTACCAGCAGCCTCCAGGGACAGAACACTGAAGCTTTCTTT	CTSSLQGQNTEAFF
few	NA	TRBV27	TRBJ2-7	13	TGTGCCAGCATGGCGGGGAACTCCTACGAGCAGTACTTC	CASMAGNSYEQYF
many	NA	TRBV6-2/TRBV6-3	TRBJ2-1	15	TGTGCCAGCACTGCGGGGCGTTACTCCTACAATGAGCAGTTCTTC	CASTAGRYSYNEQFF
NA	NA	TRBV7-9	TRBJ2-5	12	TGTGCCAGCAGCTTCCCCAGTTTAGGCGCGTACTTC	CASSFPSLGAYF
few	NA	TRBV4-3	TRBJ2-1	11	TGCGCCAGCAGGGGTTTCAATGAGCAGTTCTTC	CASRGFNEQFF
few	TRBD1	TRBV7-3	TRBJ2-2	16	TGTGCCAGCAGCCGAGAATCGGGACAGTACACCGGGGAGCTGTTTTTT	CASSRESGQYTGELFF
NA	NA	TRBV3-1	TRBJ2-7	14	TGTGCCAGCAGCCTTGGGGCGGGACAGTACGAGCAGTACTTC	CASSLGAGQYEQYF
NA	TRBD1	TRBV7-9	TRBJ1-4	14	TGTGCCAGCAGCCAGGGGGGTTCTAATGAAAAACTGTTTTTT	CASSQGGSNEKLFF
many	NA	TRBV30	TRBJ1-3	10	TGTGCCTGGAGCGGGAACACCATATATTTT	CAWSGNTIYF
NA	TRBD1	TRBV27	TRBJ1-1	14	TGTGCCAGCAGTTTATCGACAGGGGCAGCCTTGGCTTTCTTT	CASSLSTGAALAFF
NA	NA	TRBV20-1	TRBJ2-7	13	TGCAGTGCGAACGGGAGAACCACCTACGAGCAGTACTTC	CSANGRTTYEQYF
NA	NA	TRBV4-1	TRBJ1-3	16	TGCGCCAGCAGCCAAGAGGTGTGGGACTCTGGAAACACCATATATTTT	CASSQEVWDSGNTIYF
few	TRBD1	TRBV29-1	TRBJ2-1	14	TGCAGTGTTGACCCCAGGGGGACCTACAATGAGCAGTTCTTC	CSVDPRGTYNEQFF
many	NA	TRBV9	TRBJ2-3	14	TGTGCCAGCAGCCCGTTGACTAGCACAGATACGCAGTATTTT	CASSPLTSTDTQYF
NA	NA	TRBV5-1	TRBJ2-7	11	TGCGCCAGCAGCTTGGCCAACGGGCAGTACTTC	CASSLANGQYF
many	NA	TRBV5-1	TRBJ2-7	15	TGCGCCAGCAGCCCCTACCCGGGACATCGGTACGAGCAGTACTTC	CASSPYPGHRYEQYF
NA	NA	TRBV7-2	TRBJ2-5	15	TGTGCCAGCAGCTCAACGGGGGGCCATAATGGTCGGCAGTACTTC	CASSSTGGHNGRQYF
once	TRBD2	TRBV6-6	TRBJ2-2	15	TGTGCCAGCAGCTGGGGGGGGACGAACACCGGGGAGCTGTTTTTT	CASSWGGTNTGELFF
NA	TRBD2	TRBV6-2/TRBV6-3	TRBJ2-3	16	TGTGCCAGCAGTTACCCTAGCGGGACCTATCTGGGTACGCAGTATTTT	CASSYPSGTYLGTQYF
many	NA	TRBV20-1	TRBJ1-1	11	TGCAGTGCCCCAGGGGATACTGAAGCTTTCTTT	CSAPGDTEAFF
NA	NA	TRBV7-8	TRBJ1-5	16	TGTGCCAGCGGCTTTGATAGGCTTCTGGGGGATCAGCCCCAGCATTTT	CASGFDRLLGDQPQHF
few	NA	TRBV6-5	TRBJ1-1	15	TGTGCCAGCAGTTACTCGGGGCCGTTGAACACTGAAGCTTTCTTT	CASSYSGPLNTEAFF
few	TRBD1	TRBV29-1	TRBJ1-1	13	TGCAGCGTGACAGGGAAGGAGAACACTGAAGCTTTCTTT	CSVTGKENTEAFF
many	NA	TRBV6-5	TRBJ1-6	16	TGTGCCAGCAGGGACCTCGGAGGAGGACGTAATTCACCCCTCCACTTT	CASRDLGGGRNSPLHF
NA	NA	TRBV5-1	TRBJ2-7	14	TGCGCCAGCAGCTTGGACGGGAGCTCCTACGAGCAGTACTTC	CASSLDGSSYEQYF
NA	TRBD2	TRBV6-5	TRBJ2-1	14	TGTGCCAGCAGTTCTAGCGGGAGGGCGAATGAGCAGTTCTTC	CASSSSGRANEQFF
few	TRBD1	TRBV19	TRBJ1-2	14	TGTGCCAGTAGTTTGAGACAGGGCTTGGGTGGCTACACCTTC	CASSLRQGLGGYTF
many	NA	TRBV6-2/TRBV6-3	TRBJ1-1	14	TGTGCCAGCAGTTACTCCTCGGCCAGGAGGCAAGCTTTCTTT	CASSYSSARRQAFF
NA	NA	TRBV30	TRBJ1-2	12	TGTGCCTGGAGTCGGCAGGCTAATGGCTACACCTTC	CAWSRQANGYTF
NA	TRBD2	TRBV7-2	TRBJ2-3	17	TGTGCCAGCAGCCGTAACGGACTAGCGGGAGATGTCAGGGCGCAGTATTTT	CASSRNGLAGDVRAQYF
few	TRBD2	TRBV3-1	TRBJ2-5	15	TGTGCCAGCAGCCAAGGAGCGGGGCGACAAGAGACCCAGTACTTC	CASSQGAGRQETQYF
many	NA	TRBV5-6	TRBJ1-1	14	TGTGCCAGCACCTTGACGGGGCCTGGCACTGAAGCTTTCTTT	CASTLTGPGTEAFF
many	NA	TRBV6-5	TRBJ2-3	12	TGTGCCTCACAGCGTGGCACAGATACGCAGTATTTT	CASQRGTDTQYF
NA	NA	TRBV24-1	TRBJ2-2	13	TGTGCCACCAGCCGAGGTCCCACCGGGGAGCTGTTTTTT	CATSRGPTGELFF
many	TRBD2	TRBV30	TRBJ2-5	14	TGTGCCTGGGTACCCGAGGCGGGAGTTGAGACCCAGTACTTC	CAWVPEAGVETQYF
many	NA	TRBV4-2	TRBJ2-3	16	TGTGCCAGCAGCCAAGATGTGGGACAAAACACAGATACGCAGTATTTT	CASSQDVGQNTDTQYF
NA	TRBD2	TRBV6-5	TRBJ2-1	15	TGTGCCGGCAGTTACTCGAGCGGGGGGAAGGGTGGGCAGTTCTTC	CAGSYSSGGKGGQFF
few	NA	TRBV20-1	TRBJ2-7	13	TGCAGTGCTAGAGATCTCACAGGGTACGAGCAGTACTTC	CSARDLTGYEQYF
few	TRBD2	TRBV20-1	TRBJ2-7	17	TGCAGTGCTACCTTATTCCCCGGGACTAGTTCCTCTCGCGAGCAGTACTTC	CSATLFPGTSSSREQYF
many	TRBD2	TRBV12-3/TRBV12-4	TRBJ2-1	16	TGTGCCAGCAGCGAATTAGCGGGAGCCTCTTACAATGAGCAGTTCTTC	CASSELAGASYNEQFF
NA	NA	TRBV18	TRBJ1-1	14	TGTGCCAGCTCACCACGACACTCGAACACTGAAGCTTTCTTT	CASSPRHSNTEAFF
NA	NA	TRBV2	TRBJ1-6	11	TGTGCCAGCAGCGGACAGCAGCCCCTCCACTTT	CASSGQQPLHF
NA	TRBD2	TRBV4-1	TRBJ2-2	15	TGCGCCAGCACCCCCGGGGGGGTACTCACCGGGGAGCTGTTTTTT	CASTPGGVLTGELFF
many	TRBD1	TRBV6-5	TRBJ1-2	13	TGTGCCAGCAGCTCGGGACAGTCTTATGGCTACACCTTC	CASSSGQSYGYTF
few	NA	TRBV5-1	TRBJ1-2	14	TGCGCCAGCAGCAGAACCGGGGAGGGCTATGGCTACACCTTC	CASSRTGEGYGYTF
medium-sized	NA	TRBV12-3/TRBV12-4	TRBJ1-1	13	TGTGCCAGCAGTTTAGCGACTGACACTGAAGCTTTCTTT	CASSLATDTEAFF
NA	TRBD2	TRBV5-1	TRBJ2-7	14	TGCGCCAGCAGCACGACTAGCGGGGCCTACGAGCAGTACTTC	CASSTTSGAYEQYF
many	TRBD2	TRBV20-1	TRBJ2-7	18	TGCAGTGCTAGGGTTGCACAACTAAAAAGCGGGGGGTATAACGAGCAGTACTTC	CSARVAQLKSGGYNEQYF
once	NA	TRBV18	TRBJ2-2	13	TGTGCCAGCTCACTCCGGGACGTCGGGGAGCTGTTTTTT	CASSLRDVGELFF
NA	NA	TRBV3-1	TRBJ2-1	15	TGTGCCAGCAGCCGCGTGGGTAGCGGCTACAATGAGCAGTTCTTC	CASSRVGSGYNEQFF
few	NA	TRBV7-2	TRBJ1-2	13	TGTGCCAGCAGTTCTGACGGATTCTATGGCTACACCTTC	CASSSDGFYGYTF